Shown below are 13 T cell receptor beta chains from a single sample sequenced in a study of cytomegalovirus exposure and HLA in healthy donors. Researchers ran the PCR with 60 Vbeta and 13 Jbeta primers. Clones were sequenced by immunoSEQ multiplex PCR, and TCRdb holds only the in-frame ones, with some missing. This table has roughly 240,000 clones, around 78% appearing once. Sequenced: PBMCs. The origin of the receptors is a boy between 10 and 17 years old in good health and CMV-seronegative.

As DNA, the CDR3 is TGCGCCAGCAGCTTGACGGCAGGGGAAGGGAACACTGAAGCTTTCTTT. Residues: CASSLTAGEGNTEAFF. The chain employs TRBV5-1 and TRBJ1-1, with D possibly matching TRBD1 (6 bases). V shed 1 base and J shed 1 base, with 14 bases lying between them. Germline V gene lookup returns CDR1 SGHRS and CDR2 YFSETQ. This CDR3 is 16 amino acids long.

The J gene is TRBJ2-1, the V gene TRBV5-5, with 11 bases that match TRBD2. CDR3 size: 14 residues. Germline values: CDR1 SGHKS, CDR2 YYEKEE (reference sequence). J lost 9 bases, V lost 9 bases, and 11 bases had no gene match. CDR3 sequence: CATRLAGGPSEQFF. Here the CDR3 DNA reads TGTGCCACCCGCTTAGCGGGAGGGCCGAGTGAGCAGTTCTTC.

This chain uses TRBV7-3 with TRBJ1-1; possible D gene TRBD1, 5 bases. Per germline, CDR1 SGHTA and CDR2 FQGTGA. The CDR3 consists of 13 residues. The germline V and J ends were trimmed by 5 bases and 5 bases, with 12 bases remaining between them. The CDR3 here is CASSPGRGTEAFF. The CDR3, as DNA: TGTGCCAGCAGCCCGGGACGGGGGACTGAAGCTTTCTTT. The complete variable domain, with remaining parts taken from reference TRBV7-3 and TRBJ1-1, reads GAGVSQTPSNKVTEKGKYVELRCDPISGHTALYWYRQSLGQGPEFLIYFQGTGAADDSGLPNDRFFAVRPEGSVSTLKIQRTERGDSAVYLCASSPGRGTEAFFGQGTRLTVV.

The rearrangement uses TRBV6-5 and TRBJ2-3; perhaps TRBD1 as D (6 bases). The CDR3 sequence is 15 residues long. V lost 4 bases to trimming and J lost 2 bases, with 13 bases between them. Germline CDR1 reads MNHEY; CDR2 reads SVGAGI. CDR3 amino acids: CASSSSGVITDTQYF. The CDR3 coding sequence is TGTGCCAGCAGTTCGTCAGGGGTTATCACAGATACGCAGTATTTT.

This clone has only a few counts. This chain uses TRBV11-3 with TRBJ1-1; 7 bases match TRBD1. Trimming cost V 2 bases and J 0 bases; bases outside gene matches: 12. The V gene's germline CDR1 is SGHNT and CDR2 YENEEA. This CDR3 region has 18 residues. CDR3 amino acids: CASSLRGGPGGMNTEAFF. In nucleotides, the CDR3 is TGTGCCAGCAGCTTAAGAGGGGGCCCCGGCGGAATGAACACTGAAGCTTTCTTT.

The chain carries TRBV18 and TRBJ2-2; perhaps TRBD2 as D (5 bases). V lost 3 bases and J lost 5, with 16 bases in between. The CDR3 extends over 16 amino acids. Germline CDR1 reads KGHSH; CDR2 reads LQKENI. The CDR3 sequence: CASSPVRGQPTGELFF. CDR3 sequence (DNA): TGTGCCAGCTCACCTGTGAGAGGGCAGCCTACCGGGGAGCTGTTTTTT.

V gene TRBV5-5 combines with J gene TRBJ1-6; a weak D match, TRBD1 (6 bases). This CDR3 spans 16 amino acids. Germline V CDR1 and CDR2: SGHKS, YYEKEE (reference sequence). V shed 0 bases and J shed 4 bases, with 11 bases lying between them. The CDR3: CASSLDQGPYNSPLHF. The CDR3 DNA sequence: TGTGCCAGCAGCTTGGATCAGGGGCCTTATAATTCACCCCTCCACTTT.

In regard to this clone: A junction end diverges from the germline sequence, so it may reflect a read error. This chain connects TRBV7-7 to TRBJ2-7, with 7 bases matching TRBD2. CDR1 and CDR2 (germline): SSHAT, FNYEAQ (reference sequence). CDR3 size: 13 residues. The CDR3 is CASSFTPSGEQYF. The CDR3 DNA reads TGTGCTAGCAGCTTTACTCCTAGCGGTGAGCAGTACTTC.

The J gene is TRBJ1-1, the V gene TRBV9; 7 positions agree with TRBD1. The CDR3 spans 14 residues. V shed 3 bases, J shed 10 bases, and the junction held 12 bases outside the gene matches. CDR1 and CDR2 (germline): SGDLS, YYNGEE. The CDR3 DNA reads as TGTGCCAGCAGCGGGACAAAGGGGGCGCCGGGAGCTTTCTTT. It is translated as CASSGTKGAPGAFF.

V gene TRBV27 combines with J gene TRBJ1-1; a weak D match, TRBD1 (6 bases). This CDR3 is built from 18 residues. V lost 7 bases and J 0 bases, leaving 24 bases between the germline ends. From germline, CDR1 is MNHEY and CDR2 SMNVEV (reference sequence). The CDR3 protein is CASNPGTRPNYLNTEAFF. The DNA of the CDR3 is TGTGCCAGCAACCCTGGGACACGGCCCAATTATTTGAACACTGAAGCTTTCTTT.

The chain recombines TRBV20-1 with TRBJ2-7; the D is unclear. The V gene's germline CDR1 is DFQATT and CDR2 SNEGSKA (reference sequence). V dropped 0 bases and J dropped 5 bases, with 5 bases sitting between them. The CDR3 loop spans 11 amino acids. This CDR3 reads CSARDYNEQYF. The CDR3 region has the DNA TGCAGTGCTAGAGATTACAACGAGCAGTACTTC.

The chain employs TRBV29-1 and TRBJ2-2, with D maybe TRBD2 (5 bases). The CDR3 consists of 14 residues. Germline lookup yields CDR1 SQVTM and CDR2 ANQGSEA. V lost 4 bases, J lost 5 bases, and 14 bases lay in between. CDR3 nucleotide sequence: TGCAGCGTTGGGGCTAGCCATGGGACCGGGGAGCTGTTTTTT. Protein sequence: CSVGASHGTGELFF.

The chain joins TRBV7-8 to TRBJ2-5; D may be TRBD1 (6 bases). Germline lookup yields CDR1 SGHVS and CDR2 FQNEAQ. Trimming removed 2 bases at V and 4 bases at J, with 14 bases between. The CDR3 runs 15 residues. CDR3 nucleotides: TGTGCCAGCAGCTTACTCAGGGGATTGGGAGAGACCCAGTACTTC. Encoded protein: CASSLLRGLGETQYF.